Below, one T cell receptor beta chain is given with its context. The data stem from a study of shared clonotypes between healthy human individuals. Method: immunoSEQ multiplex PCR; TCRdb's copy keeps in-frame clones and lacks some. The sample shows some 660,000 clones, more than 70% of them seen only once. The clonotype originates from a woman between 25 and 40 years old in good health. Input material: memory CD4+ T cells sorted from blood. Indicated subset: CD45RA-negative fraction.

The CDR3 DNA reads as TGCGCCAGCAGCAACACGGGCCCAGGTGGCTACACCTTC. This codes for CASSNTGPGGYTF. The J gene is TRBJ1-2, the V gene TRBV5-1; no clear D gene. Germline V gene data show CDR1 as SGHRS and CDR2 as YFSETQ. The CDR3 has 13 residues. Trimming left V 4 bases short and J 7 bases short, with 14 bases between.